The sequence of this T cell receptor beta chain was determined in a study of blood T cell repertoires in COVID-19. For the study at large: The study drew acute and convalescent COVID-19 samples from the United States, Italy and Spain.

Germline-derived CDR1 and CDR2 are LGHNA and YNFKEQ. J lost 0 bases, V lost 1 base, and 0 bases had no gene match. The CDR3 runs 16 residues. Original handling: How many nucleated cells were present was estimated from reference gene primer amplification. Produced via immunoSEQ multiplex PCR; TCRdb's table is partial and in-frame only. V and J calls and clone size are those listed in that table; D and trimming were worked out from the DNA. The sample comprises nearly 85,000 clones, around 83% of which are singletons, and over 15% rests with the top ten. This chain connects TRBV4-2 to TRBJ1-4, with TRBD1 matching 9 bases. This receptor was obtained from a woman aged 60-75 years with acute or convalescent COVID-19. Sequencing used peripheral blood. Written as DNA, the CDR3 is TGTGCCAGCAGCCAAGGACAGGGGGCAACTAATGAAAAACTGTTTTTT. Translated, it gives CASSQGQGATNEKLFF.